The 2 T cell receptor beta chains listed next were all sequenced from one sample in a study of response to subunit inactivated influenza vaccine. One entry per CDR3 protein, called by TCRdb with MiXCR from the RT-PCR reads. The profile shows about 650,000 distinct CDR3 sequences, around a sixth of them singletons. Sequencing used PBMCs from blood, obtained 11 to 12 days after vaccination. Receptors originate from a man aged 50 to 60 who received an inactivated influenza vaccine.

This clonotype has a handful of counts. The CDR3 DNA follows: TGCGCCAGCAGTACCACAGCTCGGAACACTGAAGCTTTCTTT. Protein: CASSTTARNTEAFF. This sequence joins TRBV10-2 and TRBJ1-1; D ambiguous. The ends were cut back, 5 bases at V and 1 base at J, with 11 bases in the middle. The CDR3 has 14 amino acids. Per germline, CDR1 WSHSY and CDR2 SAAADI.

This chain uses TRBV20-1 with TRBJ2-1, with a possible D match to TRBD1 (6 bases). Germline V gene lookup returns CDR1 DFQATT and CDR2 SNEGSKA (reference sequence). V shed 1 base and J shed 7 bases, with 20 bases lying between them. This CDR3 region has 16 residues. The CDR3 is CSARALEGVNSNEQFF. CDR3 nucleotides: TGCAGTGCTAGAGCGTTAGAGGGGGTCAATTCAAATGAGCAGTTCTTC.